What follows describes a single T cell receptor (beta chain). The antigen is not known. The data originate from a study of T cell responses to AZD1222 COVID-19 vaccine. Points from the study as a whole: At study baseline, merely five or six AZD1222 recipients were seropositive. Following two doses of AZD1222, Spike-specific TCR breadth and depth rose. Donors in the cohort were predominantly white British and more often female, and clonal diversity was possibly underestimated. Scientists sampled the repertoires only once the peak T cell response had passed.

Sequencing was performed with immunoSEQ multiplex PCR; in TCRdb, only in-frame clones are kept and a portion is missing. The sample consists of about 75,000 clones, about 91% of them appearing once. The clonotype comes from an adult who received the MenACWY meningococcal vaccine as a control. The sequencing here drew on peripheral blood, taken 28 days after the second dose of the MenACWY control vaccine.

CDR3 region: CASQGQVLAKNIQYF. CDR3 DNA sequence: TGTGCCAGCCAAGGACAGGTCCTAGCCAAAAACATTCAGTACTTC. The chain couples TRBV19 to TRBJ2-4; 7 nucleotides line up with TRBD1. Germline V gene data show CDR1 as LNHDA and CDR2 as SQIVND (reference sequence). J lost 0 bases, V lost 9 bases, and 8 bases had no gene match. CDR3 length equals 15 residues.